The 32 T cell receptor beta chains given below trace back to one sample, sequenced in a study of T-cell reconstitution after alpha-beta-depleted transplantation in children. The authors prepared the TCRbeta library with unique molecular identifiers. TCRdb re-called the PCR reads through MiXCR, storing one row per CDR3 protein. This repertoire shows under 140,000 distinct CDR3 sequences, about a tenth found once; its top ten account for 8%. Here the sequenced sample was PBMCs from the stem cell graft donor, taken from the stem cell graft. These receptors all stem from a human donor who donated a stem cell graft to a child with acute lymphoblastic leukemia.

This clonotype was counted only a few times. V and J are TRBV6-2 or TRBV6-3 and TRBJ2-1; D call uncertain. Trimming removed 2 bases from V and 8 bases from J, with 13 bases in between. The CDR3 loop spans 14 amino acids. The V gene's germline CDR1 is MNHEY and CDR2 SVGEGT. The CDR3 loop is CASSYGVSWDEQFF. In DNA, the CDR3 is TGTGCCAGCAGTTACGGGGTCTCCTGGGATGAGCAGTTCTTC.

This clonotype was detected many times. This sequence joins TRBV12-3 or TRBV12-4 and TRBJ1-1; 9 bases fit TRBD1. CDR3 length: 16 residues. V lost 5 bases, J lost 1 base, and 8 bases stayed unmatched. CDR3 region: CASSIGTGRPNTEAFF. CDR3 bases: TGTGCCAGCAGTATCGGGACAGGGAGACCGAACACTGAAGCTTTCTTT.

There are many counts of this clonotype. The gene calls are TRBV5-6 and TRBJ1-2; D gene uncertain. The CDR3 covers 14 residues. The V gene lost 4 bases and the J gene lost 8 bases, with 18 bases spanning the gap. Looked up from germline, CDR1 is SGHDT and CDR2 is YYEEEE. DNA for the CDR3: TGTGCCAGCAGCCTGATGGCAGGCTCGGGAGGCTACACCTTC. Translated: CASSLMAGSGGYTF.

This clonotype was detected many times. The DNA for the CDR3 is TGTGCCAGCAGCGCCCGGGGGGATACGCAGTATTTT. It yields the protein CASSARGDTQYF. The chain employs TRBV9 and TRBJ2-3; D might be TRBD2 (6 bases). Trimming took 3 bases from V and 6 from J, leaving 8 bases between them. Germline V gene data show CDR1 as SGDLS and CDR2 as YYNGEE. The CDR3 extends over 12 amino acids.

This clonotype showed up many times. The CDR3 DNA reads as TGTGCCAGCAGCTTAGCGGGGTTACTAGACAATGAGCAGTTCTTC. It yields the protein CASSLAGLLDNEQFF. The rearrangement links TRBV7-8 to TRBJ2-1; D is perhaps TRBD2 (5 bases). With 0 bases removed from V and 5 bases from J, the gap between germline ends came to 11 bases. Germline-derived CDR1 and CDR2 are SGHVS and FQNEAQ. The CDR3 totals 15 residues.

This clonotype was picked up many times. The rearrangement links TRBV12-3 or TRBV12-4 to TRBJ2-4; 9 nucleotides align to TRBD2. The J segment lost 4 bases and the V segment lost 1 base, leaving 2 bases of the junction unmatched. The CDR3 runs 15 residues. The CDR3 reads CASSLGGGGKNIQYF. The CDR3, as DNA: TGTGCCAGCAGTTTAGGCGGGGGGGGAAAAAACATTCAGTACTTC.

This clonotype was detected many times. The chain is built from TRBV12-3 or TRBV12-4 and TRBJ1-3, with D uncertain. The V end lost 6 bases, the J end lost 4 bases, and 7 bases lay between the germline ends. This CDR3 region has 12 residues. DNA for the CDR3: TGTGCCAGCAGCACCAGGGGAAACACCATATATTTT. As protein: CASSTRGNTIYF.

This clonotype was recorded many times. This chain uses TRBV20-1 with TRBJ2-1; D might be TRBD1 (5 bases). The CDR3 length is 15 residues. Germline-derived CDR1 and CDR2 are DFQATT and SNEGSKA (reference sequence). Trimming stripped 3 bases from V and 3 bases from J, with 15 bases between. This chain's CDR3 is CSASETGALYNEQFF. CDR3 nucleotide sequence: TGCAGTGCTAGTGAAACAGGAGCCCTCTACAATGAGCAGTTCTTC.

This clonotype was seen more than once but under ten times. The rearrangement joins TRBV6-1 to TRBJ2-1, with 8 positions matching TRBD2. CDR1 is MNHNS, CDR2 SASEGT, per germline. The CDR3 runs to 14 residues. V was pared by 6 bases and J by 1 base, with 2 bases of the junction left unmatched. CDR3 loop: CASSTSGSYNEQFF. The CDR3 coding sequence is TGTGCCAGCAGCACTAGCGGATCCTACAATGAGCAGTTCTTC.

Regarding this clonotype: Just one base apart from a much larger clone, this may be a read error. Here the CDR3 DNA reads TGTGCCAGCGGTTACGAGACAGGGAGCTCCTACGAGCAGTACTTC. Amino acids: CASGYETGSSYEQYF. The chain couples TRBV6-5 to TRBJ2-7, with 7 bases that match TRBD1. The CDR3 consists of 15 residues. Germline loops: CDR1 MNHEY, CDR2 SVGAGI.

This clonotype was seen repeatedly, ten times or more. V and J are TRBV14 and TRBJ2-1; 8 bases line up with TRBD1. Trimming cost V 1 base and J 5 bases; bases outside gene matches: 13. Germline V gene data show CDR1 as SGHDN and CDR2 as FVKESK. The CDR3 is made up of 18 amino acids. The CDR3 reads CASSQGPMIDRGHNEQFF. In DNA, the CDR3 is TGTGCCAGCAGCCAAGGACCGATGATAGACAGGGGCCACAATGAGCAGTTCTTC.

This clonotype has a count of ten or more. The chain employs TRBV12-3 or TRBV12-4 and TRBJ2-7; D ambiguous. Deletions cut 3 bases from V and 0 bases from J, with 3 bases between. The length of the CDR3 is 12 residues. In DNA form, the CDR3 reads TGTGCCAGCAGTTTTGCCTCCTACGAGCAGTACTTC. Protein product: CASSFASYEQYF.

This clonotype was seen at least ten times. The J gene is TRBJ2-7, the V gene TRBV6-2 or TRBV6-3; TRBD2 aligns across 8 bases. The length of the CDR3 is 14 residues. Germline V gene data show CDR1 as MNHEY and CDR2 as SVGEGT. The V and J ends lost 2 bases and 2 bases, in that order; junction bases with no gene match: 2. This CDR3 is CASSYGGRTYEQYF. CDR3 bases: TGTGCCAGCAGTTACGGCGGGAGGACCTACGAGCAGTACTTC.

The table lists this clonotype with many counts. The rearrangement links TRBV12-3 or TRBV12-4 to TRBJ1-4; 9 positions agree with TRBD1. V was clipped by 6 bases and J by 0 bases; unmatched bases: 8. The CDR3 totals 17 residues. Written as DNA, the CDR3 is TGTGCCAGCAGATCCCAAGGACAGGGGCCAACTAATGAAAAACTGTTTTTT. This encodes CASRSQGQGPTNEKLFF.

This clonotype was observed at least ten times. V usage is TRBV19 and J usage is TRBJ1-1; D call uncertain. This CDR3 is 13 amino acids long. Germline V lookup: CDR1 LNHDA, CDR2 SQIVND (reference sequence). Trimming removed 8 bases at V and 0 bases at J, with 10 bases between. CDR3 DNA: TGTGCCAGTGGCAGGATCTTGAACACTGAAGCTTTCTTT. This translates into CASGRILNTEAFF.

This clonotype showed up many times. The J gene is TRBJ2-1, the V gene TRBV27; TRBD1 aligns across 11 bases. V dropped 5 bases and J dropped 0; count of bases not matched to a gene: 12. The CDR3 covers 19 residues. Germline values: CDR1 MNHEY, CDR2 SMNVEV (reference sequence). DNA for the CDR3: TGTGCCAGCAGTCCTAGGACAGGGGGCGGGCTTAGCTCCTACAATGAGCAGTTCTTC. This codes for CASSPRTGGGLSSYNEQFF.

The sample holds a few counts of this clonotype. The germline gene is not matched at one end of the junction; a read error may be the cause. The rearrangement links TRBV2 to TRBJ2-4, with TRBD2 identical over 13 bases. The CDR3 length is 15 residues. Germline V gene data show CDR1 as SNHLY and CDR2 as FYNNEI. The DNA of the CDR3 is TGTGCCAGCAGACTAGCGGGAGGGGACAAAAACAGTCAGTACTTC. This encodes CASRLAGGDKNSQYF.

The chain employs TRBV7-3 and TRBJ2-5, with 10 positions matching TRBD1. V trimming: 4 bases; J trimming: 5 bases; junction bases outside the gene matches: 7. The CDR3 is made up of 15 amino acids. From germline, CDR1 is SGHTA and CDR2 FQGTGA. CDR3 sequence (DNA): TGTGCCAGCAGCTCTACGGGACAGGGGAGGGAGACCCAGTACTTC. This codes for CASSSTGQGRETQYF.

Of note for this clonotype: A much more abundant neighbour one base away suggests this may be a read error. The V call is TRBV27, the J call TRBJ2-3; D gene uncertain. The CDR3 covers 13 residues. Germline CDR1 and CDR2: MNHEY and SMNVEV (reference sequence). CDR3 DNA: TGTGCCAGCAGTCCGACAAATCTAGATACGCGGTATTTT. It is translated as CASSPTNLDTRYF.

The sample holds many counts of this clonotype. The chain couples TRBV13 to TRBJ2-7; the match to TRBD1 covers 8 bases. The CDR3 contains 16 residues. With 5 bases clipped from V and 0 bases from J, the junction kept 9 bases outside the gene matches. CDR1 PRHDT and CDR2 FYEKMQ come from the germline V gene (reference sequence). CDR3 region: CASSGGQDASSYEQYF. CDR3 DNA: TGTGCCAGCAGCGGGGGACAGGATGCTAGCTCCTACGAGCAGTACTTC.

The chain couples TRBV30 to TRBJ2-1; D possibly corresponds to TRBD1 (5 bases). This CDR3 region has 15 residues. Germline CDR1 GTSNPN, CDR2 SVGIG (reference sequence). The V end lost 4 bases, the J end lost 6 bases, and 19 bases lay between the germline ends. The CDR3 protein is CAWNVVGLTGNEQFF. CDR3 coding DNA: TGTGCCTGGAATGTAGTGGGGCTCACGGGCAATGAGCAGTTCTTC.

Many counts were recorded for this clonotype. The chain recombines TRBV9 with TRBJ2-2; D uncertain. The CDR3 has 12 residues. Germline V gene lookup returns CDR1 SGDLS and CDR2 YYNGEE. Trimming left V 0 bases short and J 6 bases short, with 3 bases between. In nucleotides, the CDR3 is TGTGCCAGCAGCGTAGTCTCCGGGGAGCTGTTTTTT. It is translated as CASSVVSGELFF.

This clonotype was recorded many times. The CDR3 loop reads CASSLASVRVVETQYF. The CDR3 coding sequence is TGTGCCAGCAGCTTAGCTTCAGTCAGGGTAGTTGAGACCCAGTACTTC. V gene TRBV7-2 combines with J gene TRBJ2-5; possible D gene TRBD1, 5 bases. V was shortened by 0 bases and J by 5 bases, with 16 bases between the two germline ends. The CDR3 has 16 residues. Germline V gives CDR1 SGHTA, CDR2 FQGNSA.

Comment on this clonotype: One base away lies a much larger clone, so this may be a sequencing read error. CDR3 region: CICGVYNEQFF. CDR3 bases: TGCATCTGCGGGGTTTACAATGAGCAGTTCTTC. The chain combines TRBV29-1 with TRBJ2-1, with a possible D match to TRBD2 (6 bases). This CDR3 region has 11 residues. In germline, CDR1 is SQVTM, CDR2 ANQGSEA.

This clonotype was recorded at least ten times. The chain has TRBV7-6 and TRBJ2-1; 8 nucleotides agree with TRBD2. The junction had 11 bases not matched to a gene; V was cut back by 1 base and J by 6 bases. Germline CDR1 and CDR2: SGHVS and FNYEAQ. The CDR3 extends over 17 amino acids. As DNA, the CDR3 is TGTGCCAGCAGCTTAGGATTAGGAGCGGGGGATATCAATGAGCAGTTCTTC. Its protein is CASSLGLGAGDINEQFF. Together with reference TRBV7-6 and TRBJ2-1, the CDR3 gives the full variable domain: GAGVSQSPRYKVTKRGQDVALRCDPISGHVSLYWYRQALGQGPEFLTYFNYEAQQDKSGLPNDRFSAERPEGSISTLTIQRTEQRDSAMYRCASSLGLGAGDINEQFFGPGTRLTVL.

This clonotype was detected ten times or more. J is TRBJ2-1 and V is TRBV6-1; weak D call: TRBD1 (6 bases). V lost 6 bases, J lost 4 bases, and 10 bases lay in between. CDR1 and CDR2 (germline): MNHNS, SASEGT. The CDR3 loop spans 13 amino acids. The CDR3: CASRMTGYNEQFF. The CDR3 DNA reads TGTGCCAGCAGGATGACAGGATACAATGAGCAGTTCTTC.

The chain has TRBV6-6 and TRBJ2-1, with D unclear. The germline V gene has CDR1 MNHNY and CDR2 SVGAGI (reference sequence). The length of the CDR3 is 13 residues. Trimming left V 0 bases short and J 10 bases short, with 10 bases between. The CDR3 region is CASSYSAPWEQFF. CDR3 DNA: TGTGCCAGCAGTTACTCGGCTCCCTGGGAGCAGTTCTTC.

This clonotype has ten or more counts. This chain links TRBV24-1 with TRBJ2-3; TRBD2 might be the D (5 bases). The CDR3 extends over 13 amino acids. The V gene's germline CDR1 is KGHDR and CDR2 SFDVKD. The V and J ends lost 7 bases and 4 bases respectively, with 11 bases between them. The CDR3 DNA reads as TGTGCCACCAGCGGAGGACTGCCAGATACGCAGTATTTT. This encodes CATSGGLPDTQYF.

This rearrangement joins TRBV6-2 or TRBV6-3 to TRBJ1-1; D is perhaps TRBD1 (5 bases). CDR3 size: 12 residues. V lost 6 bases and J 6 bases, leaving 11 bases between the germline ends. Germline V lookup: CDR1 MNHEY, CDR2 SVGEGT. In nucleotides, the CDR3 is TGTGCCAGCAGACAACCGGGACCTGAAGCTTTCTTT. Protein sequence: CASRQPGPEAFF.

This clonotype was recorded many times. The chain combines TRBV2 with TRBJ2-5, with D perhaps matching TRBD1 (6 bases). V lost 5 bases, J lost 7 bases, and 17 bases lay in between. The CDR3 length is 14 residues. Germline V CDR1 and CDR2: SNHLY, FYNNEI. CDR3 DNA: TGTGCCAGCAGTCAGGACAGCGACCTAATGACCCAGTACTTC. Its protein product is CASSQDSDLMTQYF.

This clonotype was seen repeatedly, ten times or more. The chain links TRBV10-2 to TRBJ2-1, with D unclear. Germline-derived CDR1 and CDR2 are WSHSY and SAAADI. The CDR3 is 12 amino acids. V was clipped by 6 bases and J by 5 bases, with 8 bases between them. The CDR3 loop reads CASSLYNNEQFF. The CDR3 DNA reads as TGCGCCAGCAGCCTTTACAACAATGAGCAGTTCTTC.

This clonotype was detected many times. The chain uses TRBV19 and TRBJ2-5; D perhaps matches TRBD2 (6 bases). Per germline, CDR1 LNHDA and CDR2 SQIVND (reference sequence). The germline V and J ends were trimmed by 4 bases and 4 bases, with 19 bases remaining between them. This CDR3 is built from 16 residues. The CDR3 is CASSKTGTPGGETQYF. CDR3 DNA sequence: TGTGCCAGTAGTAAAACCGGGACCCCCGGGGGAGAGACCCAGTACTTC.